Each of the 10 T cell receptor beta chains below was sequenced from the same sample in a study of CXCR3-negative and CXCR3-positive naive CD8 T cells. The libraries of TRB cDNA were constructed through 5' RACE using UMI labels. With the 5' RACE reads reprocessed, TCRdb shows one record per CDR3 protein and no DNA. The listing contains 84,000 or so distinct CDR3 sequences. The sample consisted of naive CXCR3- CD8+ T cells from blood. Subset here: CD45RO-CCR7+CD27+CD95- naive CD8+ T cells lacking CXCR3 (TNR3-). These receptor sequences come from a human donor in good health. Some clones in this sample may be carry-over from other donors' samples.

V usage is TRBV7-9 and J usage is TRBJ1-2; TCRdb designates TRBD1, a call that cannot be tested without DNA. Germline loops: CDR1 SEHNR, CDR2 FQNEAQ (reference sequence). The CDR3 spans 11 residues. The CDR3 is CASSQRGGYTF.

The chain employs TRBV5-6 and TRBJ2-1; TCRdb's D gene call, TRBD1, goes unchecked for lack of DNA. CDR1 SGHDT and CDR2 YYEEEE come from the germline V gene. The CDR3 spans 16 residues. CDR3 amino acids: CASSPRTGTGMNEQFF.

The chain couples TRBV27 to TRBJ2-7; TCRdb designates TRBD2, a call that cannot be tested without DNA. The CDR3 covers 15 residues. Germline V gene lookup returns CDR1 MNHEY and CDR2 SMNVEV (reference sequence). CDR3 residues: CASSPYRDLTYEQYF.

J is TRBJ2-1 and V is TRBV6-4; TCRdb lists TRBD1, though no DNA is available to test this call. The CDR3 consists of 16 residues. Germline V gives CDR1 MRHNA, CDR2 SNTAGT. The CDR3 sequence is CASSDSGRGPYNEQFF.

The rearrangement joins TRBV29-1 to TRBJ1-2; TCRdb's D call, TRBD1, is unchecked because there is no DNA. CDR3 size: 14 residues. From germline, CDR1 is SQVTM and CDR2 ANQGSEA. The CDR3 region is CSVESPGEEDGYTF.

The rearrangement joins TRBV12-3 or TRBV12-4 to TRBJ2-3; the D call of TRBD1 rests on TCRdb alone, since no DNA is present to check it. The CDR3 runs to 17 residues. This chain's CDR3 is CASARGARALSGDTQYF.

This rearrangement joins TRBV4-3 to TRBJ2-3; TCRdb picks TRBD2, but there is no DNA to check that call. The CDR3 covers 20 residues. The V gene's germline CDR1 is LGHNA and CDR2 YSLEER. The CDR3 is CASSQDLFRLAGGLTDTQYF.

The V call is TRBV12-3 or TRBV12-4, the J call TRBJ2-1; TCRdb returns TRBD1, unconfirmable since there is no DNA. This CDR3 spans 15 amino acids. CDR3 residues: CASSLGGRNYNEQFF.

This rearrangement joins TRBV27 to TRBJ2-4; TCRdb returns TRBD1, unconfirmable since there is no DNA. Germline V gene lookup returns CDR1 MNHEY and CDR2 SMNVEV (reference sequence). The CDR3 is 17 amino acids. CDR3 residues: CASATQDRMGAKNIQYF.

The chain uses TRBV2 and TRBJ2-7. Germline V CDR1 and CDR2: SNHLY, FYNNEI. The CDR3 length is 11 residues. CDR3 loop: CASGSAYEQYF.